The clone carrying this T cell receptor beta chain has a handful of counts. Its antigen is currently unknown. This specimen comes from a study of beta chain features in type 1 diabetes. Regarding the study as a whole: People with Type 1 diabetes carried modestly yet significantly shorter TCRB CDR3s in all four CD4+ subsets.

The whole isolated RNA underwent reverse transcription, so sequencing captured expressed TCRB transcripts. TCRdb's copy holds only in-frame clones and misses some; the assay was immunoSEQ multiplex PCR. The sample carries over 600,000 clones, roughly 12% recorded once. CDR3 length equals 19 residues. Germline V lookup: CDR1 LGHNA, CDR2 YNFKEQ. The J segment lost 1 base and the V segment lost 0 bases, leaving 9 bases of the junction unmatched. The sequence came from a man aged 25-45 years with type 1 diabetes. Input material: naive CD4+ T cells from blood. This chain links TRBV4-2 with TRBJ2-2, with 9 bases lining up with TRBD2. The CDR3: CASSQESLAGWGNTGELFF. The DNA for the CDR3 is TGTGCCAGCAGCCAAGAGAGCCTAGCGGGGTGGGGGAACACCGGGGAGCTGTTTTTT.